The 18 T cell receptor beta chains listed next were all sequenced from one sample in a study of blood T cell repertoires in COVID-19. Clones were sequenced by immunoSEQ multiplex PCR, and TCRdb holds only the in-frame ones, with some missing. The data contain hundreds of thousands of clones, just over 85% of them singletons. The sequencing input was peripheral blood. These receptors came from a man older than 75 with acute or convalescent COVID-19.

J is TRBJ2-5 and V is TRBV6-5; TRBD1 might be the D (6 bases). Germline CDR1 is MNHEY and CDR2 is SVGAGI. CDR3 length: 14 amino acids. V was shortened by 2 bases and J by 1 base, with 8 bases between the two germline ends. In nucleotides, the CDR3 is TGTGCCAGCAGTTACCAGGGGACCCAAGAGACCCAGTACTTC. This encodes CASSYQGTQETQYF.

The chain employs TRBV19 and TRBJ1-5; the D gene is possibly TRBD1 (5 bases). The CDR3 sequence is 15 residues long. In germline, CDR1 is LNHDA, CDR2 SQIVND (reference sequence). With 6 bases removed from V and 6 bases from J, the gap between germline ends came to 18 bases. In nucleotides, the CDR3 is TGTGCCAGTAGCCCGGGGGTAAGCCAAGCTCAGCCCCAGCATTTT. Protein: CASSPGVSQAQPQHF.

The V call is TRBV3-1 (or the pseudogene TRBV3-2), the J call TRBJ2-1; D remains unclear. Germline V gene data show CDR1 as LGHDT and CDR2 as YNNKEL (reference sequence). This CDR3 has 13 residues. The V and J ends lost 0 bases and 6 bases respectively, with 6 bases between them. The CDR3 here is CASSQESPNEQFF. The CDR3 DNA reads as TGTGCCAGCAGCCAAGAGAGTCCCAATGAGCAGTTCTTC.

V gene TRBV7-3 combines with J gene TRBJ1-1; 9 positions match TRBD1. Per germline, CDR1 SGHTA and CDR2 FQGTGA. CDR3 size: 13 residues. With 4 bases clipped from V and 7 bases from J, the junction kept 4 bases outside the gene matches. The CDR3 DNA reads TGTGCCAGCAGCTCGGACAGGGGAGGTGAAGCTTTCTTT. Encoded protein: CASSSDRGGEAFF.

The V gene is TRBV7-9, the J gene TRBJ1-4, with TRBD1 matching over 9 bases. Germline CDR1 and CDR2: SEHNR and FQNEAQ (reference sequence). V dropped 6 bases and J dropped 8; count of bases not matched to a gene: 7. The CDR3 has 14 amino acids. The DNA of the CDR3 is TGTGCCAGCAGAGAACAGGGGGCCGGCGAAAAACTGTTTTTT. Amino acids: CASREQGAGEKLFF.

The chain employs TRBV5-6 and TRBJ2-3, with D unclear. V lost 4 bases and J lost 4, with 4 bases in between. The CDR3 loop spans 11 amino acids. CDR1 is SGHDT and CDR2 is YYEEEE in the germline V gene. CDR3 nucleotide sequence: TGTGCCAGCAGCCAGGCAGATACGCAGTATTTT. Protein sequence: CASSQADTQYF.

This clone was seen once. J is TRBJ2-1 and V is TRBV2; 8 nucleotides match TRBD2. V lost 6 bases to trimming and J lost 2 bases; unmatched junction nucleotides: 3. The germline gives CDR1 SNHLY, CDR2 FYNNEI. CDR3 length: 14 residues. In DNA form, the CDR3 reads TGTGCCAGCAGAAGACTAGCGACCTACAATGAGCAGTTCTTC. This translates into CASRRLATYNEQFF.

This clone was recorded once. The rearrangement joins TRBV18 to TRBJ2-7; TRBD1 matches at 10 bases. V trimming: 3 bases; J trimming: 5 bases; junction bases outside the gene matches: 7. The CDR3 totals 15 residues. The germline gives CDR1 KGHSH, CDR2 LQKENI. CDR3 in amino acids: CASSPLRTGGDEQYF. CDR3 DNA sequence: TGTGCCAGCTCACCCCTCCGGACAGGGGGAGACGAGCAGTACTTC.

This chain uses TRBV7-3 with TRBJ2-2, with 8 bases aligning to TRBD1. V dropped 1 base and J dropped 1; count of bases not matched to a gene: 2. CDR1 SGHTA and CDR2 FQGTGA come from the germline V gene. The CDR3 is 16 amino acids. CDR3 nucleotides: TGTGCCAGCAGCTTAATGGGGACAGGGAACACCGGGGAGCTGTTTTTT. Protein: CASSLMGTGNTGELFF.

This clone was picked up a small number of times. The chain recombines TRBV7-9 with TRBJ1-5; D ambiguous. Germline CDR1 SEHNR, CDR2 FQNEAQ (reference sequence). This CDR3 has 14 residues. V lost 0 bases, J lost 5 bases, and 8 bases lay in between. The CDR3 coding sequence is TGTGCCAGCAGCTTAGCGACTAGGGATCAGCCCCAGCATTTT. This codes for CASSLATRDQPQHF.

The V gene is TRBV19, the J gene TRBJ2-1; 11 nucleotides align to TRBD1. Trimming took 7 bases from V and 9 from J; bases not matched to a gene: 8. This CDR3 is built from 14 residues. Germline CDR1 is LNHDA and CDR2 is SQIVND (reference sequence). The DNA for the CDR3 is TGTGCCAGTACCAAGGACAGGGGGCCCTTTGAGCAGTTCTTC. Encoded protein: CASTKDRGPFEQFF.

The sample holds one count of this clone. The J gene is TRBJ2-6, the V gene TRBV7-2; weak D call: TRBD2 (6 bases). V lost 4 bases to trimming and J lost 4 bases, with 11 bases between them. Germline CDR1 and CDR2: SGHTA and FQGNSA. The CDR3 covers 15 residues. The CDR3 here is CASSSEGTGANVLTF. The DNA of the CDR3 is TGTGCCAGCAGCTCGGAGGGAACCGGGGCCAACGTCCTGACTTTC.

CDR3 protein: CASRKQGIASGANVLTF. The CDR3 DNA reads as TGTGCCAGTAGGAAACAGGGGATTGCTTCCGGGGCCAACGTCCTGACTTTC. The chain recombines TRBV19 with TRBJ2-6; 7 nucleotides match TRBD1. The germline V gene has CDR1 LNHDA and CDR2 SQIVND (reference sequence). J gave up 4 bases and V 6 bases, and 12 bases lay outside the gene matches. The CDR3 consists of 17 residues. The variable domain in full, completed from reference TRBV19 and TRBJ2-6, reads DGGITQSPKYLFRKEGQNVTLSCEQNLNHDAMYWYRQDPGQGLRLIYYSQIVNDFQKGDIAEGYSVSREKKESFPLTVTSAQKNPTAFYLCASRKQGIASGANVLTFGAGSRLTVL.

The J gene is TRBJ2-3, the V gene TRBV11-3; D may be TRBD2 (6 bases). V was trimmed by 1 base and J by 1 base, leaving 9 bases between them. This CDR3 region has 15 residues. Germline V gene sequence: CDR1 SGHNT, CDR2 YENEEA. As DNA, the CDR3 is TGTGCCAGCAGCTTAGGGAGGGTGGGCACAGATACGCAGTATTTT. It encodes CASSLGRVGTDTQYF.

The V call is TRBV3-1 (or the pseudogene TRBV3-2), the J call TRBJ2-3; TRBD2 might be the D (5 bases). The CDR3 sequence is 16 residues long. The germline CDR1 and CDR2 sequences are LGHDT and YNNKEL (reference sequence). Trimming pared 4 bases from V and 3 bases from J, leaving 17 bases between. In DNA, the CDR3 is TGTGCCAGCAGCCCGTTAGGTCCTACGGGGACAGATACGCAGTATTTT. It is translated as CASSPLGPTGTDTQYF.

The chain carries TRBV28 and TRBJ2-7, with 7 bases aligning to TRBD1. Germline V gene data show CDR1 as MDHEN and CDR2 as SYDVKM. The CDR3 covers 14 residues. V shed 5 bases, J shed 0 bases, and the junction held 4 bases outside the gene matches. CDR3 DNA: TGTGCCAGCAGTGGGACAGATAGCTCCTACGAGCAGTACTTC. This codes for CASSGTDSSYEQYF.

V usage is TRBV19 and J usage is TRBJ2-1; D is possibly TRBD2 (6 bases). Trimming removed 4 bases from V and 8 bases from J, with 15 bases in between. The CDR3 is 14 amino acids. CDR1 is LNHDA and CDR2 is SQIVND in the germline V gene (reference sequence). The CDR3 protein is CASSSLLAPHEQFF. The DNA for the CDR3 is TGTGCCAGTAGTAGTCTACTAGCCCCCCATGAGCAGTTCTTC.

Here the CDR3 DNA reads TGTGCCAGCACCCCGAGACTAGGGAATCGGTACACCGGGGAGCTGTTTTTT. As protein: CASTPRLGNRYTGELFF. The V call is TRBV6-2 or TRBV6-3, the J call TRBJ2-2, with D tentatively TRBD2 (6 bases). Trimming took 7 bases from V and 3 from J, leaving 21 bases between them. The germline V gene encodes CDR1 MNHEY and CDR2 SVGEGT. The CDR3 runs to 17 residues.